This record looks at one T cell receptor beta chain sequence and its context. Antigen unknown. The data were taken from a study of graft-versus-host responses after intestinal transplantation. Study-wide context: Recipients were all induced with anti-thymocyte globulin, then given tacrolimus and steroids for about three years.

Produced via immunoSEQ multiplex PCR; TCRdb's table is partial and in-frame only. Of roughly 100,000 clones in the sample, roughly 90% are singletons; the top ten hold over 0.055%. Study-wide results and caveats: The recipient marrow held GvH clones, and some of them showed up first in ileum or blood. The study associated peak circulating GvH clone levels with early post-transplant HvG declines.

The CDR3 length is 12 residues. Germline CDR1 is SEHNR and CDR2 is FQNEAQ (reference sequence). V was clipped by 4 bases and J by 1 base, with 5 bases between them. The origin of this receptor is a human donor who was the organ donor for an intestinal transplant. The chain has TRBV7-9 and TRBJ2-7; D ambiguous. The sequencing used unstimulated CD8+ T cells sorted from spleen or lymph node cells, collected before transplant. CDR3 in DNA: TGTGCCAGCAGCTCCAATTCCTACGAGCAGTACTTC. This sequence encodes CASSSNSYEQYF.